These 7 T cell receptor beta chains were all obtained from the same sample, sequenced in a study of T-cell memory formation after mild COVID-19. Via MiXCR, TCRdb re-called the 5' RACE reads, giving one row per CDR3 protein. The sample contains about 350,000 distinct CDR3 sequences, approximately 14% of which appear only once. Input material: PBMCs or a T cell subset sorted from them (not recorded which). The source is a young man who had mild COVID-19 (a few samples of this study predate the infection). Cell type and time point are not known.

The chain links TRBV4-3 to TRBJ2-3; D assignment may be TRBD1 or TRBD2 (5 bases each). V gave up 4 bases and J gave up 9 bases, with 14 bases separating them. This CDR3 comprises 13 residues. In germline, CDR1 is LGHNA, CDR2 YSLEER. The CDR3 here is CASSLRGWGTQYF. The DNA for the CDR3 is TGCGCCAGCAGCCTAAGGGGCTGGGGGACGCAGTATTTT.

A few counts support this clonotype. This chain joins TRBV4-3 and TRBJ1-6, with 7 positions matching TRBD1. Losses at the gene ends were 4 bases for V and 9 bases for J; bases not matched to a gene: 6. The CDR3 spans 14 residues. Germline V gene data show CDR1 as LGHNA and CDR2 as YSLEER. The DNA of the CDR3 is TGCGCCAGCAGCCCGCTCAGGGGGATTTCACCCCTCCACTTT. Protein product: CASSPLRGISPLHF.

This chain joins TRBV20-1 and TRBJ1-2; D is undetermined. CDR3 size: 11 residues. Per the germline V gene, CDR1 is DFQATT and CDR2 is SNEGSKA (reference sequence). Trimming took off 6 bases at V and 5 bases at J, with 10 bases between the two ends. CDR3 nucleotides: TGCAGTGCCGGGGATTGGTATGGCTACACCTTC. This gives the protein CSAGDWYGYTF.

This rearrangement joins TRBV4-3 to TRBJ2-1, with D maybe TRBD2 (6 bases). The CDR3 has 15 residues. V was trimmed by 3 bases and J by 6 bases, leaving 15 bases between them. CDR1 is LGHNA and CDR2 is YSLEER in the germline V gene. CDR3 DNA: TGCGCCAGCAGCCAGCGTTGGGGCGGGGCCAATGAGCAGTTCTTC. Residues: CASSQRWGGANEQFF.

Only a few counts were recorded for this clonotype. This chain connects TRBV12-3 or TRBV12-4 to TRBJ2-5; D uncertain. V dropped 5 bases and J dropped 2 bases, with 12 bases sitting between them. This CDR3 region has 14 residues. CDR3 residues: CASSPPDSQETQYF. The CDR3 coding sequence is TGTGCCAGCAGTCCGCCCGACTCACAAGAGACCCAGTACTTC.

The table lists this clonotype with a few counts. The CDR3 here is CASSQDGTRSQTQYF. CDR3 coding DNA: TGTGCCAGCAGCCAAGATGGGACTAGGTCGCAGACCCAGTACTTC. The rearrangement uses TRBV3-1 and TRBJ2-5; 8 positions agree with TRBD2. This CDR3 spans 15 amino acids. V was pared by 0 bases and J by 6 bases, with 6 bases of the junction left unmatched. Germline CDR1 is LGHDT and CDR2 is YNNKEL (reference sequence).

This clonotype has only a few counts. The V call is TRBV7-2, the J call TRBJ1-5; D unresolved. Trimming shortened V by 5 bases and J by 10 bases, and 15 bases separated the two germline ends. Germline CDR1 SGHTA, CDR2 FQGNSA. The CDR3 loop spans 13 amino acids. CDR3 protein: CASSRGTGLPQHF. CDR3 DNA sequence: TGTGCCAGCAGCCGAGGTACCGGACTTCCCCAGCATTTT.